The clone carrying this TCR beta chain was seen many times. The CDR3 spans 19 residues. Trimming removed 2 bases from V and 3 bases from J; junction bases left unmatched: 12. CDR1 and CDR2 from the germline V gene are SGHAT and FQDESV (reference sequence). The sample belongs to a study of T-cell reconstitution after alpha-beta-depleted transplantation in children. TCRbeta library preparation incorporated unique molecular identifiers. TCRdb re-called the PCR reads with MiXCR, one entry per CDR3 protein. The table lists roughly 200,000 distinct CDR3 sequences, roughly 7.5% of them singletons. This receptor was obtained from a human donor who donated a stem cell graft to a child with Wiskott-Aldrich syndrome. The J gene is TRBJ2-3, the V gene TRBV11-1, with 12 positions matching TRBD2. The specimen comprised PBMCs from the stem cell graft donor, sampled from the stem cell graft. The CDR3 region is CASSLTLRGLAGSTDTQYF. Written as DNA, the CDR3 is TGTGCCAGCAGCTTAACCCTACGAGGACTAGCGGGATCTACAGATACGCAGTATTTT.